This record covers a single TCR beta chain. The V end was cut by 2 bases, the J end by 0 bases, with 14 bases between. The CDR3 loop spans 17 amino acids. Germline CDR1 reads KGHSH; CDR2 reads LQKENI. The source of the sample is a study of T cell changes during pregnancy in multiple sclerosis. Sequenced by immunoSEQ multiplex PCR; TCRdb stores in-frame clones only, minus some. The sample holds 40,000 to 45,000 clones, 91% seen once. This receptor was obtained from a female donor in good health, enrolled as a control in a pregnancy study. This sample comprised CD4+ T cells from peripheral blood mononuclear cells, obtained in the second trimester of pregnancy. This chain joins TRBV18 and TRBJ1-3; D might be TRBD1 (5 bases). Here the CDR3 DNA reads TGTGCCAGCTCACCATGGGGGACTCCTGCCTCTGGAAACACCATATATTTT. Its protein is CASSPWGTPASGNTIYF.